Each of the 15 T cell receptor beta chains below was sequenced from the same sample in a study of blood T cells in healthy people across ages. Through a sample-barcoded 5' primer and a J-beta primer mix, a second PCR was run for roughly 6 to 11 cycles. TCRdb independently ran MiXCR on the 5' RACE reads; one entry per CDR3 protein. Among hundreds of thousands of distinct CDR3 sequences listed, under 30% were seen once. Sequenced: blood. The receptors come from a woman aged 80 or older in good health.

This clonotype has only a few counts. Possible read error: a much larger clone is one base away. This chain joins TRBV27 and TRBJ2-1, with 8 bases aligning to TRBD1. CDR3 length: 15 residues. Germline V gives CDR1 MNHEY, CDR2 SMNVEV (reference sequence). The trim removed 4 bases at V and 12 bases at J, leaving 14 bases unmatched. The DNA of the CDR3 is TGTGCCAGCAGTTGTAGGACAGGGCAGATGAATAGGCAGTTCTTC. This codes for CASSCRTGQMNRQFF.

There are many counts of this clonotype. The gene calls are TRBV12-3 or TRBV12-4 and TRBJ1-6, with 8 positions matching TRBD1. The CDR3 length is 14 residues. The J segment lost 7 bases and the V segment lost 5 bases, leaving 4 bases of the junction unmatched. The CDR3 region has the DNA TGTGCCAGCAGTACGGACAGGGTGAATTCACCCCTCCACTTT. Its translation: CASSTDRVNSPLHF.

This clonotype was counted at least ten times. This chain joins TRBV6-1 and TRBJ2-1; the match to TRBD2 covers 8 bases. Germline V gene data show CDR1 as MNHNS and CDR2 as SASEGT. The J segment lost 8 bases and the V segment lost 4 bases, leaving 7 bases of the junction unmatched. CDR3 length: 14 residues. The CDR3 region is CASSVLRGGHEQFF. The CDR3 nucleotides are TGTGCCAGCAGTGTCCTACGGGGGGGGCATGAGCAGTTCTTC.

This rearrangement joins TRBV19 to TRBJ2-5; 11 bases map to TRBD1. The DNA end favors TRBJ2-7, so the J call may be wrong. Germline CDR1 LNHDA, CDR2 SQIVND (reference sequence). This CDR3 is built from 15 residues. The chain's CDR3 is CASSSRTGGAYEQYF. CDR3 DNA: TGTGCCAGTAGCTCAAGGACAGGGGGCGCCTACGAGCAGTACTTC.

On this clonotype itself: This clone may be a read error of a much larger clone one base away. The chain is built from TRBV6-5 and TRBJ2-7; D may be TRBD1 or TRBD2 (5 bases each). The closer fit of TRBJ2-5 to the DNA end suggests the J call may be wrong. Germline lookup yields CDR1 MNHEY and CDR2 SVGAGI. This CDR3 region has 14 residues. CDR3 bases: TGTGCCAGCAGTCAGGCGTGGGGGAAAGAGACCCAGTACTTC. This codes for CASSQAWGKETQYF.

On this clonotype: Since a much larger clone is just one base distant, this may be a read error. CDR3 bases: TGTGCCAGCAGCTTATACCTCCCGGGGGCAGGGAATGAGCAGTTCTTC. It specifies CASSLYLPGAGNEQFF. The genes are TRBV11-3 and TRBJ2-1, with D perhaps being TRBD1 or TRBD2 (6 bases each). The V and J ends lost 2 bases and 7 bases respectively, with 18 bases between them. Germline V gene lookup returns CDR1 SGHNT and CDR2 YENEEA. The CDR3 covers 16 residues.

A note on this clonotype: This may be a read error, as it is one base from a much larger clone. V and J are TRBV5-5 and TRBJ2-1; D not resolved. The CDR3 loop spans 15 amino acids. Deletions cut 3 bases from V and 5 bases from J, with 15 bases between. The germline CDR1 and CDR2 sequences are SGHKS and YYEKEE (reference sequence). The CDR3 region has the DNA TGTGCCAGCAGCTCGGCCCCAGGCCCCAACAATGAGCAGTTCTTC. This gives the protein CASSSAPGPNNEQFF.

This clonotype was counted between two and nine times. V gene TRBV5-1 combines with J gene TRBJ2-1; no firm D call. The closer fit of TRBJ2-7 to the DNA end suggests the J call may be wrong. Per germline, CDR1 SGHRS and CDR2 YFSETQ. CDR3 size: 15 residues. The CDR3 is CASRKESPSYNEQYF. The CDR3 coding sequence is TGCGCCAGCAGGAAGGAGTCCCCCTCCTACAATGAGCAGTACTTC.

The sample holds many counts of this clonotype. The chain recombines TRBV12-3 or TRBV12-4 with TRBJ2-3; D is possibly TRBD2 (6 bases). The CDR3 runs 16 residues. Trimming left V 5 bases short and J 1 base short, with 16 bases between. The CDR3 loop reads CASSPNLAVGTDTQYF. CDR3 in DNA: TGTGCCAGCAGTCCAAATTTAGCGGTGGGCACAGATACGCAGTATTTT.

About this clonotype itself: An end of the junction does not agree with germline; a read error may underlie this. The chain is built from TRBV7-2 and TRBJ2-7; perhaps TRBD1 as D (6 bases). Germline V gene data show CDR1 as SGHTA and CDR2 as FQGNSA. The CDR3 spans 14 residues. This CDR3 is CVSSMGQGPYEQYF. The CDR3, as DNA: TGTGTCAGCAGCATGGGACAAGGTCCCTACGAGCAGTACTTC. Together with reference TRBV7-2 and TRBJ2-7, the CDR3 gives the full variable domain: GAGVSQSPSNKVTEKGKDVELRCDPISGHTALYWYRQSLGQGLEFLIYFQGNSAPDKSGLPSDRFSAERTGGSVSTLTIQRTQQEDSAVYLCVSSMGQGPYEQYFGPGTRLTVT.

The sample holds a few counts of this clonotype. V gene TRBV20-1 combines with J gene TRBJ1-1; D remains unclear. V was cut by 0 bases and J by 4 bases, with 6 bases left in between. CDR1 and CDR2 from the germline V gene are DFQATT and SNEGSKA (reference sequence). This CDR3 has 12 amino acids. CDR3 bases: TGCAGTGCTAGAGATCCGCCCACTGAAGCTTTCTTT. Encoded protein: CSARDPPTEAFF.

This clonotype was counted at least ten times. V gene TRBV6-6 combines with J gene TRBJ2-7; 7 nucleotides align to TRBD1. The CDR3 loop spans 15 amino acids. CDR1 is MNHNY and CDR2 is SVGAGI in the germline V gene (reference sequence). The J segment lost 3 bases and the V segment lost 4 bases, leaving 9 bases of the junction unmatched. CDR3 sequence: CASSWGTVRNYEQYF. The CDR3 DNA reads TGTGCCAGCAGTTGGGGGACAGTTAGAAACTACGAGCAGTACTTC.

This rearrangement joins TRBV5-4 to TRBJ2-2; 10 positions agree with TRBD1. The CDR3 is 15 amino acids. V dropped 4 bases and J dropped 8; count of bases not matched to a gene: 8. Germline CDR1 reads SGHNT; CDR2 reads YYREEE (reference sequence). CDR3 amino acids: CASSRDRGMVGELFF. The CDR3 DNA is TGTGCCAGCAGCCGGGACAGGGGTATGGTAGGGGAGCTGTTTTTT.

This clonotype turned up a few times. Possible read error: a much larger clone is one base away. V and J are TRBV7-9 and TRBJ2-7, with 8 bases aligning to TRBD1. This CDR3 contains 15 residues. With V trimmed by 6 bases and J by 4 bases, 11 bases remained unmatched. Germline CDR1 reads SEHNR; CDR2 reads FQNEAQ (reference sequence). The chain's CDR3 is CASSSRDRLVYEQYF. The CDR3 DNA reads TGTGCCAGCAGTAGCCGGGACAGGCTCGTGTACGAGCAGTACTTC.

This clonotype has just a few counts. A single base separates this from a much larger clone, so it may be a read error. The rearrangement uses TRBV28 and TRBJ2-7, with D uncertain. The length of the CDR3 is 13 residues. Germline V gives CDR1 MDHEN, CDR2 SYDVKM. V lost 3 bases, J lost 7 bases, and 13 bases lay in between. The CDR3 DNA is TGTGCCAGCAGTTTCCCTAGTCGAGAAGAGCAGTACTTC. Translation: CASSFPSREEQYF.